These 8 T cell receptor beta chains share one sample of origin, sequenced in a study of T cell repertoires in cytomegalovirus infection. Each CDR3 protein gets one entry after TCRdb re-called the reads with MiXCR. The sample has hundreds of thousands of distinct CDR3 sequences, roughly 31% seen once. The material sequenced was PBMCs. The receptors shown here come from a human donor in good health (CMV status not recorded). Some clones in this sample may be carry-over from other donors' samples.

This sequence joins TRBV5-8 and TRBJ2-2; D may be TRBD1 or TRBD2 (5 bases each). Germline V lookup: CDR1 SGHTS, CDR2 YDEGEE. Trimming left V 3 bases short and J 5 bases short, with 20 bases between. The CDR3 contains 17 residues. The CDR3 nucleotides read TGTGCCAGCAGCTCCGGGGCCATAGCTAAAGGGACCGGGGAGCTGTTTTTT. Translated: CASSSGAIAKGTGELFF. Complete variable domain (other parts from reference TRBV5-8 and TRBJ2-2): EAGVTQSPTHLIKTRGQQATLRCSPISGHTSVYWYQQALGLGLQFLLWYDEGEERNRGNFPPRFSGRQFPNYSSELNVNALELEDSALYLCASSSGAIAKGTGELFFGEGSRLTVL.

This clonotype showed up just a few times. The J gene is TRBJ2-5, the V gene TRBV11-2; 7 positions match TRBD1. V gave up 1 base and J gave up 2 bases; unmatched junction bases: 7. This CDR3 is 16 amino acids long. Germline CDR1 reads SGHAT; CDR2 reads FQNNGV. In DNA, the CDR3 is TGTGCCAGCAGCTTAGTGACAGGGTCCCCTCAAGAGACCCAGTACTTC. Protein sequence: CASSLVTGSPQETQYF.

The chain carries TRBV15 and TRBJ1-3, with D uncertain. Germline lookup yields CDR1 LNHNV and CDR2 YYDKDF (reference sequence). With 1 base removed from V and 2 bases from J, the gap between germline ends came to 12 bases. The CDR3 runs to 16 residues. This CDR3 is CATSRVTNVAGNTIYF. In nucleotides, the CDR3 is TGTGCCACCAGCAGAGTTACCAATGTGGCTGGAAACACCATATATTTT. Looking up the rest from reference TRBV15 and TRBJ1-3 gives the full variable domain: DAMVIQNPRYQVTQFGKPVTLSCSQTLNHNVMYWYQQKSSQAPKLLFHYYDKDFNNEADTPDNFQSRRPNTSFCFLDIRSPGLGDTAMYLCATSRVTNVAGNTIYFGEGSWLTVV.

In this sample, this clonotype turned up a few times. The genes are TRBV12-3 or TRBV12-4 and TRBJ2-2; 7 nucleotides agree with TRBD1. The V gene end was trimmed by 2 bases and the J gene end by 4 bases; junction bases not matched to a gene: 7. CDR3 length: 16 amino acids. The CDR3 sequence: CASSLQGGAGTGELFF. The CDR3 region has the DNA TGTGCCAGCAGTTTACAAGGGGGCGCGGGCACCGGGGAGCTGTTTTTT.

The V gene is TRBV6-2 or TRBV6-3, the J gene TRBJ2-7; the D gene is possibly TRBD2 (5 bases). Germline lookup yields CDR1 MNHEY and CDR2 SVGEGT. The CDR3 runs 15 residues. The V end lost 0 bases, the J end lost 0 bases, and 9 bases lay between the germline ends. CDR3 nucleotides: TGTGCCAGCAGTTACTCGGCGGGTCCCTCCTACGAGCAGTACTTC. Translation gives CASSYSAGPSYEQYF.

V and J are TRBV11-2 and TRBJ2-3, with TRBD2 matching 12 bases. Germline CDR1 SGHAT, CDR2 FQNNGV. Trimming took 5 bases from V and 5 from J; bases not matched to a gene: 8. This CDR3 has 16 residues. The CDR3 is CASSPLAGGSLDTQYF. CDR3 DNA: TGTGCCAGCAGCCCTCTAGCGGGGGGGAGCTTAGATACGCAGTATTTT.

This clonotype was detected a few times. The chain links TRBV5-6 to TRBJ1-4, with D maybe TRBD1 (6 bases). The V gene's germline CDR1 is SGHDT and CDR2 YYEEEE. With 3 bases removed from V and 5 bases from J, the gap between germline ends came to 11 bases. CDR3 length: 14 amino acids. CDR3 in DNA: TGTGCCAGCAGCTACCGGGACAAGAATGAAAAACTGTTTTTT. It yields the protein CASSYRDKNEKLFF. Full variable domain (outside the CDR3, taken from reference TRBV5-6 and TRBJ1-4): DAGVTQSPTHLIKTRGQQVTLRCSPKSGHDTVSWYQQALGQGPQFIFQYYEEEERQRGNFPDRFSGHQFPNYSSELNVNALLLGDSALYLCASSYRDKNEKLFFGSGTQLSVL.

This clonotype has a handful of counts. This chain uses TRBV6-2 or TRBV6-3 with TRBJ2-5; the D gene is possibly TRBD2 (5 bases). With 6 bases removed from V and 2 bases from J, the gap between germline ends came to 13 bases. Germline-derived CDR1 and CDR2 are MNHEY and SVGEGT. The CDR3 runs to 14 residues. DNA of the CDR3: TGTGCCAGCAGCCCTCACCCGGGACAAGAGACCCAGTACTTC. Residues: CASSPHPGQETQYF.